This TCR beta chain was documented in a study of blood T cells in healthy people across ages. Study-wide results and caveats: Compared with aged donors, long-lived donors showed fewer expanded clones, suggesting selection.

Using a J-beta primer mix together with a sample-barcoded 5' primer, a second PCR was run for about 7 to 12 cycles. MiXCR was run by TCRdb on the 5' RACE reads, yielding one entry per CDR3 protein. The sample has a few hundred thousand distinct CDR3 sequences, about 26% seen once; the top ten hold around a sixth. This clonotype was seen a handful of times. What it binds is unknown. Per sample, a minimum of 6 million PBMCs were isolated. Extraction yielded at least 5 micrograms of total RNA per sample. The germline V and J ends were trimmed by 6 bases and 0 bases, with 12 bases remaining between them. The length of the CDR3 is 14 residues. Germline V CDR1 and CDR2: SGHRS, YFSETQ.

The sequence was collected from a woman in her 70s in good health. Sequencing was carried out using blood. The rearrangement joins TRBV5-1 to TRBJ1-1; D remains unclear. The CDR3 protein is CASKEGGLNTEAFF. CDR3 in DNA: TGCGCCAGCAAGGAGGGCGGACTGAACACTGAAGCTTTCTTT.